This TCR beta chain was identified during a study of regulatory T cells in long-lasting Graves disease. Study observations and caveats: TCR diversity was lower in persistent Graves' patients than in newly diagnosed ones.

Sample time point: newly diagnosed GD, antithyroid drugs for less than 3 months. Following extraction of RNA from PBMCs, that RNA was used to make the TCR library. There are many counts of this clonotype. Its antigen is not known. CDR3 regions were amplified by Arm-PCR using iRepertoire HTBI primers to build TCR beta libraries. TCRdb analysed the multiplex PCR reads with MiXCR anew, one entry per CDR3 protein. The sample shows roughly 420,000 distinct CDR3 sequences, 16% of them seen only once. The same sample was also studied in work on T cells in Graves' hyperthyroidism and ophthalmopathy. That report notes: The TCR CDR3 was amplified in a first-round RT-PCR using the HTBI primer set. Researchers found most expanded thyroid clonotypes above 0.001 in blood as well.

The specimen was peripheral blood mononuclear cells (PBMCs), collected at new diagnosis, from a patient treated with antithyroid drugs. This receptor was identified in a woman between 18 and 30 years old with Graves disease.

CDR3 region: CASGPWETQYF. CDR3 coding DNA: TGTGCCAGCGGACCCTGGGAGACCCAGTACTTC. V gene TRBV28 combines with J gene TRBJ2-5; D call uncertain. The CDR3 totals 11 residues. Per the germline V gene, CDR1 is MDHEN and CDR2 is SYDVKM. Deletions cut 8 bases from V and 5 bases from J, with 9 bases between.